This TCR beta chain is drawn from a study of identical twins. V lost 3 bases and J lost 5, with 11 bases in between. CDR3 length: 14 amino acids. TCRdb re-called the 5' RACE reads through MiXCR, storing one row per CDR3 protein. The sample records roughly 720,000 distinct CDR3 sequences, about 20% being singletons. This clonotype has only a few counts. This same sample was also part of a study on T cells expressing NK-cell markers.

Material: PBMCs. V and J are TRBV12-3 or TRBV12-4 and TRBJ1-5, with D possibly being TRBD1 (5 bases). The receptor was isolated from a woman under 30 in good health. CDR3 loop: CASSFCRDYQPQHF. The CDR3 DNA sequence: TGTGCCAGCAGTTTTTGCAGGGATTATCAGCCCCAGCATTTT.